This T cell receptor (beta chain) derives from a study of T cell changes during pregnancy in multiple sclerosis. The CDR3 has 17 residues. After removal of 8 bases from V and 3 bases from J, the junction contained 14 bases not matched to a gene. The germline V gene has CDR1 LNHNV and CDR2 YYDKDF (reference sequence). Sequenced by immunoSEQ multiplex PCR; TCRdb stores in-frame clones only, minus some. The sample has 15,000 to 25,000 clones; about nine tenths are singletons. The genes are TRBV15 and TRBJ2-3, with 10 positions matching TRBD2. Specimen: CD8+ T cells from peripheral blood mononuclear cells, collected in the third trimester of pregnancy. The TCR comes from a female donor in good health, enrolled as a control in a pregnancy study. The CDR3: CATRRLAGSGVTDTQYF. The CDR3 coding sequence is TGTGCCACCCGACGACTAGCGGGTTCGGGTGTAACAGATACGCAGTATTTT.